This TCR beta chain was identified during a study of blood T cell repertoires in COVID-19. Clones were read by immunoSEQ multiplex PCR, and TCRdb kept only the in-frame ones, dropping some. The sample carries more than 100,000 clones, 84% recorded once. The V gene end was trimmed by 4 bases and the J gene end by 11 bases; junction bases not matched to a gene: 4. The CDR3 is made up of 13 amino acids. CDR1 SGHTA and CDR2 FQGTGA come from the germline V gene. The V call is TRBV7-3, the J call TRBJ2-7; 14 bases fit TRBD2. This TCR derives from a woman aged 25 to 39 who had recovered from COVID-19. The sequenced sample consisted of PBMCs or T cells enriched from blood (not recorded which). CDR3 region: CASSSRTSGRKYF. DNA for the CDR3: TGTGCCAGCAGCTCACGGACTAGCGGGAGGAAGTACTTC. The full variable domain, its missing parts supplied by reference TRBV7-3 and TRBJ2-7, is GAGVSQTPSNKVTEKGKYVELRCDPISGHTALYWYRQSLGQGPEFLIYFQGTGAADDSGLPNDRFFAVRPEGSVSTLKIQRTERGDSAVYLCASSSRTSGRKYFGPGTRLTVT.